One sample yielded the 14 T cell receptor beta chains listed below, sequenced in a study of cytomegalovirus exposure and HLA in healthy donors. The primer mix had 60 Vbeta and 13 Jbeta primers. The table came from immunoSEQ multiplex PCR; TCRdb's copy has only in-frame clones and leaves some out. Among about 90,000 clones listed, more than 55% were seen once. The sequencing input was PBMCs. Source of these receptors: a woman aged 45-65 years in good health and CMV-seropositive.

V is TRBV7-2 and J is TRBJ1-3; 10 bases are shared with TRBD1. The CDR3 totals 16 residues. The V gene end was trimmed by 2 bases and the J gene end by 4 bases; junction bases not matched to a gene: 5. Germline V gene sequence: CDR1 SGHTA, CDR2 FQGNSA. DNA of the CDR3: TGTGCCAGCAGCTTAAACCGGGACAGGGGAGGAAACACCATATATTTT. It encodes CASSLNRDRGGNTIYF.

V is TRBV6-5 and J is TRBJ1-1, with 7 bases aligning to TRBD1. Germline assignment: CDR1 MNHEY and CDR2 SVGAGI. The length of the CDR3 is 16 residues. Trimming at V came to 3 bases and at J to 3 bases, leaving 10 bases not matched to a gene. This CDR3 reads CASSYAGTDIHTEAFF. The CDR3 nucleotides are TGTGCCAGCAGTTATGCCGGGACAGATATCCACACTGAAGCTTTCTTT.

The chain combines TRBV6-5 with TRBJ2-7, with 7 nucleotides matching TRBD1. Per germline, CDR1 MNHEY and CDR2 SVGAGI. J gave up 6 bases and V 0 bases, and 11 bases lay outside the gene matches. This CDR3 region has 16 residues. The CDR3 spells CASSYSIRRGLSEQYF. CDR3 DNA: TGTGCCAGCAGTTACTCGATTCGTAGGGGGCTAAGCGAGCAGTACTTC.

V and J are TRBV19 and TRBJ1-2, with 7 bases that match TRBD1. The CDR3 has 14 residues. Germline CDR1 and CDR2: LNHDA and SQIVND (reference sequence). V gave up 4 bases and J gave up 5 bases; unmatched junction bases: 7. CDR3 in amino acids: CASSTLTGMYGYTF. DNA for the CDR3: TGTGCCAGTAGTACCCTGACAGGGATGTATGGCTACACCTTC.

This chain joins TRBV9 and TRBJ2-1; 9 bases align to TRBD1. CDR3 length equals 16 residues. Trimming cost V 0 bases and J 3 bases; bases outside gene matches: 4. Germline CDR1 and CDR2: SGDLS and YYNGEE. The DNA of the CDR3 is TGTGCCAGCAGCGTAGCTTACAGGGGGCTCTACAATGAGCAGTTCTTC. It encodes CASSVAYRGLYNEQFF.

The gene calls are TRBV18 and TRBJ2-2; TRBD1 matches at 12 bases. The V gene end was trimmed by 6 bases and the J gene end by 7 bases; junction bases not matched to a gene: 15. The V gene's germline CDR1 is KGHSH and CDR2 LQKENI. CDR3 length equals 18 residues. The CDR3 sequence: CASSPPWDRGRGGGELFF. CDR3 in DNA: TGTGCCAGCTCCCCCCCCTGGGACAGGGGGCGAGGAGGCGGGGAGCTGTTTTTT.

A single count supports this clone. The chain employs TRBV6-5 and TRBJ2-1, with D perhaps matching TRBD2 (5 bases). The CDR3 totals 15 residues. Deletions cut 0 bases from V and 1 base from J, with 7 bases between. Germline assignment: CDR1 MNHEY and CDR2 SVGAGI. DNA of the CDR3: TGTGCCAGCAGTTACTCGGGGAGTTCCTACAATGAGCAGTTCTTC. Translated, it gives CASSYSGSSYNEQFF.

The V call is TRBV7-9, the J call TRBJ1-6; 8 nucleotides match TRBD1. Germline assignment: CDR1 SEHNR and CDR2 FQNEAQ (reference sequence). V lost 2 bases, J lost 13 bases, and 10 bases stayed unmatched. The CDR3 spans 15 residues. CDR3 in amino acids: CASSLSGTGSSPLHF. The CDR3 DNA reads as TGTGCCAGCAGCTTAAGTGGGACAGGCAGTTCGCCCCTCCACTTT.

The genes are TRBV10-1 and TRBJ2-5; D gene uncertain. The length of the CDR3 is 13 residues. Germline CDR1 reads WNHNN; CDR2 reads SYGVQD (reference sequence). Trimming stripped 0 bases from V and 7 bases from J, with 9 bases between. CDR3 protein: CASSESISGTQYF. Written as DNA, the CDR3 is TGCGCCAGCAGTGAGTCGATTAGTGGGACCCAGTACTTC.

V usage is TRBV6-1 and J usage is TRBJ1-2; 8 positions match TRBD1. This CDR3 comprises 13 residues. The germline gives CDR1 MNHNS, CDR2 SASEGT. The trim removed 8 bases at V and 8 bases at J, leaving 10 bases unmatched. The CDR3 protein is CASEDREGLGYTF. DNA for the CDR3: TGTGCCAGCGAGGACAGGGAAGGTTTGGGCTACACCTTC.

The chain combines TRBV5-1 with TRBJ2-5; 8 positions agree with TRBD2. Germline-derived CDR1 and CDR2 are SGHRS and YFSETQ. V was pared by 1 base and J by 5 bases, with 10 bases of the junction left unmatched. The length of the CDR3 is 16 residues. In DNA, the CDR3 is TGCGCCAGCAGCTTGACGACCTCGGGAGGGGGGGAGACCCAGTACTTC. It is translated as CASSLTTSGGGETQYF.

This clone was found once. The rearrangement joins TRBV2 to TRBJ2-2, with a possible D match to TRBD1 (5 bases). CDR3 size: 14 residues. V shed 2 bases and J shed 7 bases, with 11 bases lying between them. Per the germline V gene, CDR1 is SNHLY and CDR2 is FYNNEI. The CDR3 nucleotides are TGTGCCAGCAGTGAACAGGGATTTGGCGGGGAGCTGTTTTTT. Translation: CASSEQGFGGELFF. Looking up the rest from reference TRBV2 and TRBJ2-2 gives the full variable domain: EPEVTQTPSHQVTQMGQEVILRCVPISNHLYFYWYRQILGQKVEFLVSFYNNEISEKSEIFDDQFSVERPDGSNFTLKIRSTKLEDSAMYFCASSEQGFGGELFFGEGSRLTVL.

This clone was seen a handful of times. The V call is TRBV6-1, the J call TRBJ2-5, with TRBD2 identical over 9 bases. The CDR3 has 16 amino acids. The ends lost 3 bases at V and 4 bases at J; junction bases unmatched: 9. From germline, CDR1 is MNHNS and CDR2 SASEGT. The CDR3 bases are TGTGCCAGCAGTGACCGGCGGGGGGGCCTGTTAGAGACCCAGTACTTC. This gives the protein CASSDRRGGLLETQYF.

The sample holds a few counts of this clone. V gene TRBV2 combines with J gene TRBJ1-3; perhaps TRBD1 as D (6 bases). The germline V gene encodes CDR1 SNHLY and CDR2 FYNNEI. V lost 7 bases and J lost 2, with 15 bases in between. This CDR3 comprises 15 residues. CDR3 DNA sequence: TGTGCCAGCATTGAGGGCAGGGGTACTGGAAACACCATATATTTT. This translates into CASIEGRGTGNTIYF.